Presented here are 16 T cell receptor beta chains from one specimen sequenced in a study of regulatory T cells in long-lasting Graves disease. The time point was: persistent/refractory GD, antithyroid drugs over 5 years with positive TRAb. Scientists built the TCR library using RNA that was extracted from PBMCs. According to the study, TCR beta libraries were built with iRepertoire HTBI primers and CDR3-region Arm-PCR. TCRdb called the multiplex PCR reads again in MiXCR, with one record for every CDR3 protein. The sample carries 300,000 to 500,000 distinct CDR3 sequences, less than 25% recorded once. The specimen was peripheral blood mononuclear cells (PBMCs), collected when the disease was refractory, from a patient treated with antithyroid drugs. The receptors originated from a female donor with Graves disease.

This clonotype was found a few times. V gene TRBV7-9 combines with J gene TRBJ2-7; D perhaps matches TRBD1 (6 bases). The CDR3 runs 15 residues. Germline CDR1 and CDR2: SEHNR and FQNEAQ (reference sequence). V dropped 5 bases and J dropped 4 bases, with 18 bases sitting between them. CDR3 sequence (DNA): TGTGCCAGCAGCCCGACCTTCAGGGGTTGGTACGAGCAGTACTTC. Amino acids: CASSPTFRGWYEQYF.

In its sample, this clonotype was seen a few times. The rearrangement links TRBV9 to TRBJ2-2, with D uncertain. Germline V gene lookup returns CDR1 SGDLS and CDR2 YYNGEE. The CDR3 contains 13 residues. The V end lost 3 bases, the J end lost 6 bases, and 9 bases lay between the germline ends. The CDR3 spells CASSAPISGELFF. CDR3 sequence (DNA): TGTGCCAGCAGCGCCCCAATTTCCGGGGAGCTGTTTTTT.

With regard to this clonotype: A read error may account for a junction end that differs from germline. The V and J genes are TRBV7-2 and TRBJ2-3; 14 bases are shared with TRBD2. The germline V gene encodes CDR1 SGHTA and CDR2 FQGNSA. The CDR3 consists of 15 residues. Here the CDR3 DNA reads TGTGCCAGCAGCCTCCATCCGGGACTAGCGGGAGATTACTTTTTT. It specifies CASSLHPGLAGDYFF.

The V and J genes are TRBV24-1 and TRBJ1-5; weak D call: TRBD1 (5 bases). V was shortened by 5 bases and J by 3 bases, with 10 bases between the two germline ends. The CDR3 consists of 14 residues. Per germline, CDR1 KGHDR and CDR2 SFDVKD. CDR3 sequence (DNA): TGTGCCACCAGTGTGGGGGGATTCAATCAGCCCCAGCATTTT. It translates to CATSVGGFNQPQHF.

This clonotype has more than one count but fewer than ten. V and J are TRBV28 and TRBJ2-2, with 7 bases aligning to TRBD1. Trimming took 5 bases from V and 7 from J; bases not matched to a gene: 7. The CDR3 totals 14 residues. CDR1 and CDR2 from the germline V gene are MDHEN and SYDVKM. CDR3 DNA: TGTGCCAGCAGTCCCCCGGGACAGCTCGGGGAGCTGTTTTTT. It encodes CASSPPGQLGELFF. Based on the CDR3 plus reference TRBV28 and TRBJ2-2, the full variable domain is DVKVTQSSRYLVKRTGEKVFLECVQDMDHENMFWYRQDPGLGLRLIYFSYDVKMKEKGDIPEGYSVSREKKERFSLILESASTNQTSMYLCASSPPGQLGELFFGEGSRLTVL.

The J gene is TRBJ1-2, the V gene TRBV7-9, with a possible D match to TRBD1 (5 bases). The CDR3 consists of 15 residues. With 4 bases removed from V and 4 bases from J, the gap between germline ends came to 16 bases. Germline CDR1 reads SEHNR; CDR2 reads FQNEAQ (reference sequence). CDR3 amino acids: CASSSGERGGYGYTF. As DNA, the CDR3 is TGTGCCAGCAGCTCCGGAGAGCGGGGGGGCTATGGCTACACCTTC.

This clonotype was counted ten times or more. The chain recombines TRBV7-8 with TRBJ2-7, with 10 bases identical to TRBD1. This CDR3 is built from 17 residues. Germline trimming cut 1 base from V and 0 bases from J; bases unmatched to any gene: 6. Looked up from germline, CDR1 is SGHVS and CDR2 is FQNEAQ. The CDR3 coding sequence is TGTGCCAGCAGCTTAGAATCGGACAGGGGGGCCTCCTACGAGCAGTACTTC. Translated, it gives CASSLESDRGASYEQYF.

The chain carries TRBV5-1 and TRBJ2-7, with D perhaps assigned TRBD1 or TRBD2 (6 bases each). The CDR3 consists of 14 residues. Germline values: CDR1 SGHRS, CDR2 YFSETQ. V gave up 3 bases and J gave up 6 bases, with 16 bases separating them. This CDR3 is CASSSLSGAVEQYF. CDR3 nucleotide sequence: TGCGCCAGCAGCTCGCTGTCGGGGGCCGTCGAGCAGTACTTC.

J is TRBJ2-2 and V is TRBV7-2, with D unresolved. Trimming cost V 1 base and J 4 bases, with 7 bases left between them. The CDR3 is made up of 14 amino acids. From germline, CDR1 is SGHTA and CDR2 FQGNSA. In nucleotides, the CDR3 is TGTGCCAGCAGCTTAGAGCCGCTCACCGGGGAGCTGTTTTTT. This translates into CASSLEPLTGELFF.

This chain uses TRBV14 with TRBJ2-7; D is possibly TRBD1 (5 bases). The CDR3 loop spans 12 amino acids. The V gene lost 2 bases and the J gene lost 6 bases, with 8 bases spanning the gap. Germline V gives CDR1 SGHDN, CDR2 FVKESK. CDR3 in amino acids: CASSQRGSEQYF. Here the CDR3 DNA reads TGTGCCAGCAGCCAAAGGGGCTCCGAGCAGTACTTC. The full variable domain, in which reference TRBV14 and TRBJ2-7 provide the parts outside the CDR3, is EAGVTQFPSHSVIEKGQTVTLRCDPISGHDNLYWYRRVMGKEIKFLLHFVKESKQDESGMPNNRFLAERTGGTYSTLKVQPAELEDSGVYFCASSQRGSEQYFGPGTRLTVT.

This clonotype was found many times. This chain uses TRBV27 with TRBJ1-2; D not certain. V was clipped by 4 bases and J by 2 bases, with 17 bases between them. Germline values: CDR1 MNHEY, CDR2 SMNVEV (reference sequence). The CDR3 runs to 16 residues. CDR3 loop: CASSSSVFTPNYGYTF. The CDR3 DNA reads TGTGCCAGCAGTTCCTCTGTTTTCACGCCGAACTATGGCTACACCTTC.

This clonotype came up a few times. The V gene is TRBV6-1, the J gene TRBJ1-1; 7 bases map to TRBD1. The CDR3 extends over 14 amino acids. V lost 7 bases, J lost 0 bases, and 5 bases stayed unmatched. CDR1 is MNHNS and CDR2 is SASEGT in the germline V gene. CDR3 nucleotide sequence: TGTGCCAGCATCATACAGGGGATGAACACTGAAGCTTTCTTT. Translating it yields CASIIQGMNTEAFF.

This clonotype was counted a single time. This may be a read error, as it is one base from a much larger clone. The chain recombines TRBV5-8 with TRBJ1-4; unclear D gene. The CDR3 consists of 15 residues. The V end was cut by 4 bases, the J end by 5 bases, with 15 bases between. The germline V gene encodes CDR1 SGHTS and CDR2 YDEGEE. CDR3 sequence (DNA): TGTGCCAGCAGCCCGGAAGACGGGAGGAATGAAAAACTGTTTTTT. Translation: CASSPEDGRNEKLFF.

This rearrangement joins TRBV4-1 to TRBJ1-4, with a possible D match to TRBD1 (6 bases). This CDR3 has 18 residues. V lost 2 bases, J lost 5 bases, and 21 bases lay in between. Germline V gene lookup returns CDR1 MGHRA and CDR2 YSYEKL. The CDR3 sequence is CASSQTHRGAGPNEKLFF. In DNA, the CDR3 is TGCGCCAGCAGCCAAACCCACCGGGGGGCCGGCCCCAATGAAAAACTGTTTTTT.

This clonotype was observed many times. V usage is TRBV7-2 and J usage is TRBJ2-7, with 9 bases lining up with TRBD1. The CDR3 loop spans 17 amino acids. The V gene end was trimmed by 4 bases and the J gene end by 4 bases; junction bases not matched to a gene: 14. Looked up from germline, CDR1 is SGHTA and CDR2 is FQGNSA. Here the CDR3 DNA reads TGTGCCAGCAGCTCAAGAGTCGGGACAGGGACCCTTTACGAGCAGTACTTC. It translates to CASSSRVGTGTLYEQYF.

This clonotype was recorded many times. The CDR3 DNA reads as TGCAGCGTTGAAGCCCCCAGGAAACCATATGGCTACACCTTC. It codes for CSVEAPRKPYGYTF. This chain joins TRBV29-1 and TRBJ1-2; D is uncertain. Germline lookup yields CDR1 SQVTM and CDR2 ANQGSEA. The CDR3 runs to 14 residues. V was shortened by 1 base and J by 5 bases, with 14 bases between the two germline ends.